The following is a TCR beta chain sequence with its context. Generated by immunoSEQ multiplex PCR, the TCRdb table keeps only in-frame clones and is missing some. The repertoire has around 280,000 clones, approximately 91% of them found once; the top ten carry less than 2%. The entry originates in a study of blood T cell repertoires in COVID-19. Donors in Cohort 3 who had recovered were those with two negative PCRs, healthcare professional clearance, or resolution of their symptoms. This CDR3 is 12 amino acids long. The germline V and J ends were trimmed by 5 bases and 5 bases, with 12 bases remaining between them. In germline, CDR1 is GTSNPN, CDR2 SVGIG (reference sequence).

Sequences were obtained from PBMCs or T cells enriched from blood (not recorded which). The chain has TRBV30 and TRBJ2-5; weak D call: TRBD1 (6 bases). The clonotype originates from a woman aged 40 to 50 who had recovered from COVID-19. As DNA, the CDR3 is TGTGCCTGGGGGGGACATTCGGAGACCCAGTACTTC. This sequence encodes CAWGGHSETQYF.